This TCR beta chain is drawn from a study of blood T cell repertoires in COVID-19. As originally analysed: Using reference gene primer amplification, nucleated cell counts were estimated. Method: immunoSEQ multiplex PCR; TCRdb's copy keeps in-frame clones and lacks some. The V and J calls and clone size come from that table; D and trimming were worked out from the DNA. The sample holds under 65,000 clones, just under 90% seen once. In this sample, this clone turned up once. The CDR3 has 14 amino acids. V lost 2 bases and J lost 5, with 11 bases in between. The germline V gene encodes CDR1 LGHNA and CDR2 YNFKEQ.

The chain combines TRBV4-2 with TRBJ2-3, with D hard to call. Source material: peripheral blood. The receptor was derived from a woman aged 60 to 75 with COVID-19, enrolled during active disease. The CDR3 region is CASSQIRSGDTQYF. Here the CDR3 DNA reads TGTGCCAGCAGCCAAATTCGGTCTGGAGATACGCAGTATTTT.